This is a list of T cell receptor beta chains from one sample in a study of T cell responses to AZD1222 COVID-19 vaccine. Only in-frame clones appear in the TCRdb table, and some are missing; sequencing was by immunoSEQ multiplex PCR. This sample has 150,000 to 200,000 clones, with 70% to 90% found just once. Material: peripheral blood, obtained on day 0 of AZD1222 vaccination. The receptors stem from an adult in good health. CDR3s include the opening cysteine and the closing phenylalanine or tryptophan. Each record gives: D gene, V gene, J gene, clone size, CDR3 DNA, CDR3 protein. D genes are given only for firm matches. Clone size is stated in some rows and not others, as once, few, many or a class when expanded.

-,TRBV5-1,TRBJ1-4,-,TGCGCCAGCAGCTTTTCAGGGCTCGAGGAAAAACTGTTTTTT,CASSFSGLEEKLFF
TRBD1,TRBV9,TRBJ1-2,-,TGTGCCAGCAGCCATACTTTTACAGGGGGTATGTATGGCTACACCTTC,CASSHTFTGGMYGYTF
-,TRBV28,TRBJ1-2,-,TGTGCCAGCAGTTTGGGAGACTATGGCTACACCTTC,CASSLGDYGYTF
TRBD2,TRBV19,TRBJ2-7,-,TGTGCCAGTAGTTCATGGGGACTAGCGGGAGGGCCAACCTACGAGCAGTACTTC,CASSSWGLAGGPTYEQYF
-,TRBV20-1,TRBJ2-1,once,TGCAGTGCTAGTCGTCCGGGGGCCAATGAGCAGTTCTTC,CSASRPGANEQFF
-,TRBV20-1,TRBJ2-2,-,TGCAGTGTGTACACCGGGGAGCTGTTTTTT,CSVYTGELFF
TRBD2,TRBV2,TRBJ2-1,few,TGTGCCAGCAGTGGAACTAGCGGCTACTACAATGAGCAGTTCTTC,CASSGTSGYYNEQFF
-,TRBV27,TRBJ1-5,-,TGTGCCAGCAGTTTGACCTACAGGTTGGTTCAGCCCCAGCATTTT,CASSLTYRLVQPQHF
-,TRBV11-3,TRBJ2-1,-,TGTGCCAGCAGCCTAACCGGGGGACTTGAGCAGTTCTTC,CASSLTGGLEQFF
-,TRBV14,TRBJ1-2,-,TGTGCCAGCAGCCAAGTTGGGCGGGGCTACACCTTC,CASSQVGRGYTF
-,TRBV5-1,TRBJ2-3,-,TGCGCCAGCAGTCTTAAGGGGATGTGGGCAGATACGCAGTATTTT,CASSLKGMWADTQYF
TRBD1,TRBV19,TRBJ2-4,-,TGTGCCAGTAGTCGACAGGGGGCAGGGGAAAACATTCAGTACTTC,CASSRQGAGENIQYF
-,TRBV7-2,TRBJ1-2,-,TGTGCCAGCAGCCCCGAGGCAGTAAATCTATATGGCTACACCTTC,CASSPEAVNLYGYTF
-,TRBV7-2,TRBJ1-5,once,TGTGCCAGCAGCTTAAATTTTGTAGGCGGCCAGCCCCAGCATTTT,CASSLNFVGGQPQHF
-,TRBV5-1,TRBJ1-1,-,TGCGCCAGCAGCGGGGGGACCCCGAAAACTGAAGCTTTCTTT,CASSGGTPKTEAFF
-,TRBV10-1,TRBJ1-1,-,TGCGCCAGCAGTCCCGAGACAGGATTGAACACTGAAGCTTTCTTT,CASSPETGLNTEAFF
-,TRBV13,TRBJ2-5,-,TGTGCCAGCAGCTTCACAGGGGAGGTTGGAGAGACCCAGTACTTC,CASSFTGEVGETQYF
-,TRBV29-1,TRBJ1-1,-,TGCAGCGTCCGCAAACAGGGATCAAACACTGAAGCTTTCTTT,CSVRKQGSNTEAFF
-,TRBV5-1,TRBJ1-1,-,TGCGCCAGCAGCGCGGGGACGCCCACCCCAGGCACTGAAGCTTTCTTT,CASSAGTPTPGTEAFF
TRBD1,TRBV5-5,TRBJ1-2,-,TGTGCCAGCAGCTCAGGACAGGGGATTTTTGAAGGCTACACCTTC,CASSSGQGIFEGYTF
-,TRBV30,TRBJ1-4,-,TGTGCCTGGAGTGTACGTGGGCTTGCTAATGAAAAACTGTTTTTT,CAWSVRGLANEKLFF
-,TRBV6-1,TRBJ2-5,-,TGTGCCAGCAGTGGGAGGGGGTCGGTCAGTCAAGAGACCCAGTACTTC,CASSGRGSVSQETQYF
-,TRBV19,TRBJ1-2,-,TGTGCCAGTAGTACTCCGGGCCGGGACTATGGCTACACCTTC,CASSTPGRDYGYTF
-,TRBV18,TRBJ1-3,-,TGTGCCAGCTCACCACTCAGGGCCTCTGGAAACACCATATATTTT,CASSPLRASGNTIYF
-,TRBV7-2,TRBJ1-1,-,TGTGCCAGCAGCCTTCAGGGCACAGGAACTGAAGCTTTCTTT,CASSLQGTGTEAFF
-,TRBV6-1,TRBJ2-3,-,TGTGCCAGCAGTGAAGGGAGGGGTGCAGATACGCAGTATTTT,CASSEGRGADTQYF
-,TRBV12-3/TRBV12-4,TRBJ1-2,-,TGTGCCATGAGGCGTGGGGTTTATGGCTACACCTTC,CAMRRGVYGYTF
-,TRBV6-5,TRBJ1-2,-,TGTGCCAGTGTGAGGGACCGTGGGGGCTACACCTTC,CASVRDRGGYTF
-,TRBV6-6,TRBJ1-2,-,TGTGCCAGCAGAGAGACAGGAACTAACTATGGCTACACCTTC,CASRETGTNYGYTF
-,TRBV7-3,TRBJ2-3,-,TGTGCCAGCAGCTTAATATCGAGGGGGATAGGGACAGATACGCAGTATTTT,CASSLISRGIGTDTQYF